This T cell receptor (beta chain) was captured by sequencing in a study of T cells in narcolepsy. This clone was detected only a few times. Clones were sequenced by immunoSEQ multiplex PCR, and TCRdb holds only the in-frame ones, with some missing. The table includes about 32,000 clones, more than 75% detected once. This CDR3 region has 14 residues. The ends lost 6 bases at V and 5 bases at J; junction bases unmatched: 5. In germline, CDR1 is MNHEY, CDR2 SVGAGI. The V gene is TRBV6-5, the J gene TRBJ2-7; 12 nucleotides align to TRBD2. Sequencing was carried out using CD45RA- memory CD4+ T cells from PBMCs. The receptor's source is a human donor with narcolepsy. This chain's CDR3 is CASRRLAGADEQYF. CDR3 sequence (DNA): TGTGCCAGCAGGCGACTAGCGGGAGCGGACGAGCAGTACTTC.